This is a list of T cell receptor beta chains from one sample in a study of response to subunit inactivated influenza vaccine. TCRdb called the RT-PCR reads again in MiXCR, with one record for every CDR3 protein. This table has around 300,000 distinct CDR3 sequences, roughly 22% appearing once. The starting material was PBMCs from blood, obtained approximately 20 months after vaccination. Source of these receptors: a man aged 50-75 years who received an inactivated influenza vaccine. Each CDR3 is given with its conserved first and last residue. A D gene is named only where the DNA matches it firmly.

d_call v_call cdr3_aa
NA TRBV9 CASSPGETVETQYF
NA TRBV15 CATSRAVGSPLHF
NA TRBV12-3/TRBV12-4 CASSLLGDVSQPQHF
TRBD1 TRBV7-2 CASSPDRGEKLFF
TRBD2 TRBV7-2 CASSPLAGGSYNEQFF
NA TRBV5-1 CASSREDRRGTEAFF
NA TRBV20-1 CSAAYRAGEKLFF
TRBD1 TRBV29-1 CSVAHGTGGGQPQHF
TRBD2 TRBV12-3/TRBV12-4 CASSFGGGAGEQYF
NA TRBV4-2 CASSQEPVSSYNEQFF
NA TRBV20-1 CSALAASGGYGYTF
NA TRBV3-1 CASSQSPGIAGANVLTF
NA TRBV19 CASSIVERAFF
NA TRBV6-5 CASSYARPGYEQYF
TRBD1 TRBV29-1 CSVGPGGPNQPQHF
TRBD1 TRBV23-1 CASSRLGQRYEQYF
TRBD2 TRBV10-3 CAISESSVASGGFQETQYF
NA TRBV29-1 CSVDYRDGYNEQFF
TRBD1 TRBV30 CAWSTGGGTEAFF
NA TRBV5-1 CASSNSGDEQFF
NA TRBV20-1 CSATGSYSNQPQHF
NA TRBV7-2 CASSPRPVEPQHF
NA TRBV2 CASITGGVQSSYNSPLHF
NA TRBV7-2 CASSLVGVNEKLFF
NA TRBV7-9 CASSPALDPDTQYF
TRBD1 TRBV19 CASRTTGGSNQPQHF
TRBD1 TRBV12-3/TRBV12-4 CASTPSGTGGETQYF
NA TRBV20-1 CSASMQGIGGNQPQHF
NA TRBV20-1 CSARGVGDNSPLHF
NA TRBV29-1 CSDRAVGEQFF
NA TRBV6-2/TRBV6-3 CASSPISRGTDTQYF
NA TRBV10-3 CAISESGGWSSYEQYF
NA TRBV7-9 CASSVQTGRTDTQYF